This record concerns one T cell receptor beta chain sequence. The entry originates in a study of blood T cell repertoires in COVID-19. This CDR3 comprises 16 residues. Germline values: CDR1 SGHVS, CDR2 FQNEAQ. V was clipped by 2 bases and J by 1 base; unmatched bases: 5. Here immunoSEQ multiplex PCR was the method, and the copy in TCRdb shows in-frame clones only, minus some. The sample shows approximately 180,000 clones, roughly 84% of them seen only once. V and J are TRBV7-8 and TRBJ1-5; 7 bases match TRBD1. Sequenced material: peripheral blood. This TCR was sampled from a person in their 70s with COVID-19, enrolled during active disease. CDR3 amino acids: CASSLSDRVSNQPQHF. In nucleotides, the CDR3 is TGTGCCAGCAGCTTATCTGACAGGGTGAGCAATCAGCCCCAGCATTTT.